This T cell receptor (beta chain) derives from a study of T cells in Graves' hyperthyroidism and ophthalmopathy. Deletions cut 0 bases from V and 4 bases from J, with 12 bases between. The length of the CDR3 is 15 residues. The germline CDR1 and CDR2 sequences are MGHRA and YSYEKL. The table lists this clonotype with a few counts. What was amplified from RNA transcripts were TCR beta CDR3 regions. The HTBI primer set served for first-round RT-PCR of the TCR CDR3. TCRdb reprocessed the multiplex PCR reads via MiXCR and lists one record per CDR3 protein. The sample has fewer than 900,000 distinct CDR3 sequences; roughly a sixth are singletons.

What was sequenced was blood. The chain carries TRBV4-1 and TRBJ1-2, with no clear D. The receptor was derived from a woman in her forties or fifties with Graves' hyperthyroidism that later progressed to Graves' ophthalmopathy. In DNA form, the CDR3 reads TGCGCCAGCAGCCAAGATCGGCAGATCTTCTATGGCTACACCTTC. This translates into CASSQDRQIFYGYTF.